The clone carrying this TCR beta chain was seen many times. What it recognizes is unknown. A 10-nucleotide random UMI tagged transcripts in template-switch 5'RACE cDNA synthesis. TCRdb reprocessed the 5' RACE reads with MiXCR, giving one entry per CDR3 protein. This table holds 25,000 to 35,000 distinct CDR3 sequences, approximately 6% found once. The entry originates in a study of neurological immune-mediated disorders. This CDR3 has 16 residues. Per the germline V gene, CDR1 is DFQATT and CDR2 is SNEGSKA (reference sequence). Trimming took 1 base from V and 2 from J; bases not matched to a gene: 8. Points from the study as a whole: Patients with HTLV-1-associated myelopathy had the highest level of TCR clonal expansion, whereas patients with multiple sclerosis had the lowest level, falling beneath the level found in healthy controls.

Sequences were obtained from CD4+ T cells from blood. The sequence came from a woman between 50 and 59 years old in good health. This rearrangement joins TRBV20-1 to TRBJ2-3; TRBD1 matches 8 bases. The CDR3 bases are TGCAGTGCTAGAGGCGGTCAGGGGGCAGACACAGATACGCAGTATTTT. Translating it yields CSARGGQGADTDTQYF.